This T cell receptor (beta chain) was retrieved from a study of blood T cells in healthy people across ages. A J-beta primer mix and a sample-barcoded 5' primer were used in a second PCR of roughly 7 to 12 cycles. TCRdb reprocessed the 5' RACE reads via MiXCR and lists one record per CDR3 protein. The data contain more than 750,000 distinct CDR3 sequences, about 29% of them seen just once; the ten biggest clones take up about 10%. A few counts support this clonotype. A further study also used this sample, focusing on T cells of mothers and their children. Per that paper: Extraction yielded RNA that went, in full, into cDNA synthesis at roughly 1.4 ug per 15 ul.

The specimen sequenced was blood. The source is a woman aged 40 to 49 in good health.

The CDR3 nucleotides are TGTGCCACCGCTAGGGACAGGGATAGCAATCAGCCCCAGCATTTT. Translation gives CATARDRDSNQPQHF. The rearrangement uses TRBV28 and TRBJ1-5; 9 bases are shared with TRBD1. The CDR3 loop spans 15 amino acids. From germline, CDR1 is MDHEN and CDR2 SYDVKM. Trimming cost V 10 bases and J 0 bases; bases outside gene matches: 7. Combining the CDR3 with reference TRBV28 and TRBJ1-5 gives the whole variable domain DVKVTQSSRYLVKRTGEKVFLECVQDMDHENMFWYRQDPGLGLRLIYFSYDVKMKEKGDIPEGYSVSREKKERFSLILESASTNQTSMYLCATARDRDSNQPQHFGDGTRLSIL.